This TCR beta chain is from a study of blood T cell repertoires in COVID-19. Study information: Samples came from the United States, Italy and Spain, spanning acute and convalescent COVID-19. PBMCs, B-cell-depleted T cells, or T cells were the source of the cDNA or gDNA that made up the material.

This CDR3 is 16 amino acids long. Trimming cost V 5 bases and J 1 base; bases outside gene matches: 7. The V gene's germline CDR1 is SEHNR and CDR2 FQNEAQ (reference sequence). In the original workflow: For nucleated cells, counts were estimated from reference gene primer amplification. Assay used: immunoSEQ multiplex PCR; TCRdb lists only in-frame clones, some missing. The DNA was the basis for D and trimming; V, J and clone size are from that table. Here the sample spans approximately 210,000 clones, roughly 91% being singletons. The source is a human donor in a cohort sampled during active COVID-19. The chain is built from TRBV7-9 and TRBJ2-5; TRBD2 agrees at 10 bases. Sequenced: peripheral blood. The CDR3 nucleotides are TGTGCCAGCAGCCCCCTAGCGGGGGTCCGCCAAGAGACCCAGTACTTC. It yields the protein CASSPLAGVRQETQYF.